The clone carrying this TCR beta chain was counted a few times. Its antigen remains unidentified. The source of the sample is a study of beta chain features in type 1 diabetes. Study-level results: A pattern of fewer insertions and more deletions at VDJ junctions was seen in type 1 diabetes patients. Patients' naive, central memory and Treg TCRB repertoires seemed closer to one another than those of healthy donors.

Isolated RNA was reverse transcribed in full, so expressed TCRB transcripts were sequenced. This table comes from immunoSEQ multiplex PCR, and its TCRdb copy is limited to in-frame clones, with some not included. The table has around 160,000 clones, about 50% seen once. This CDR3 is built from 16 residues. CDR1 ENHRY and CDR2 SYGVKD come from the germline V gene. Trimming at V came to 6 bases and at J to 2 bases, leaving 7 bases not matched to a gene. Sequences were obtained from Tregs from blood. The rearrangement joins TRBV10-3 to TRBJ2-5; 12 bases match TRBD2. The clonotype was recovered from a man younger than 30 in good health. The CDR3 sequence: CAIRGRLAGVQETQYF. The DNA for the CDR3 is TGTGCCATCAGGGGGAGACTAGCGGGGGTACAAGAGACCCAGTACTTC.